This T cell receptor beta chain was captured by sequencing in a study of blood T cell repertoires in COVID-19. The CDR3 contains 13 residues. Trimming pared 4 bases from V and 3 bases from J, leaving 9 bases between. Germline values: CDR1 LGHDT, CDR2 YNNKEL (reference sequence). This table comes from immunoSEQ multiplex PCR, and its TCRdb copy is limited to in-frame clones, with some not included. The sample carries around 320,000 clones, roughly nine tenths recorded once. The chain is built from TRBV3-1 (or the pseudogene TRBV3-2) and TRBJ1-2; D perhaps matches TRBD1 (5 bases). The specimen sequenced was PBMCs or T cells enriched from blood (not recorded which). The receptor was isolated from a woman aged 25 to 39 who had been exposed to COVID-19. The chain's CDR3 is CASSPRVYYGYTF. The CDR3 nucleotides read TGTGCCAGCAGCCCCAGGGTGTACTATGGCTACACCTTC.